The clone carrying this TCR beta chain was observed once. This sample was included in a study of OX40 agonist ivuxolimab in advanced cancers. About the research overall: It was permissible to have had prior anti-PD-1, anti-PD-L1 or anti-CTLA-4 therapy, and approximately 38% had some.

Sequencing was performed with immunoSEQ multiplex PCR; in TCRdb, only in-frame clones are kept and a portion is missing. Of fewer than 15,000 clones in the sample, about nine tenths were seen once. Germline V gene data show CDR1 as MGHRA and CDR2 as YSYEKL. The trim removed 2 bases at V and 3 bases at J, leaving 2 bases unmatched. CDR3 length equals 15 residues. Source: CD4+ or CD8+ T cells sorted from blood, taken in a trial of the OX40 agonist ivuxolimab. The chain has TRBV4-1 and TRBJ1-4; 8 bases align to TRBD1. The clonotype was recovered from an adult with an advanced solid tumor such as melanoma, head and neck, liver or kidney cancer. The CDR3 sequence is CASSQQQGANEKLFF. In DNA, the CDR3 is TGCGCCAGCAGCCAACAACAGGGGGCTAATGAAAAACTGTTTTTT.